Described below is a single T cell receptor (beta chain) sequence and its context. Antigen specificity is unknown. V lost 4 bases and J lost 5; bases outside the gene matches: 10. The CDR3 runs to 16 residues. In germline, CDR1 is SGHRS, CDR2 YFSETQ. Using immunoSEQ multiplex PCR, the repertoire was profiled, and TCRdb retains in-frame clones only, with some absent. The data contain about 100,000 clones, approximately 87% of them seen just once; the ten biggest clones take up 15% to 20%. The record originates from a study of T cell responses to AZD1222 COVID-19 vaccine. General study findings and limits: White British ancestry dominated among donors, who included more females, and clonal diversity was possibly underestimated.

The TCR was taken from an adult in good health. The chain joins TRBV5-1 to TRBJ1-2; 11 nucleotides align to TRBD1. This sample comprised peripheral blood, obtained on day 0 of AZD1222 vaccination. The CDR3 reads CASSPGWDRGTYGYTF. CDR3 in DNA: TGCGCCAGCAGCCCCGGGTGGGACAGGGGGACTTATGGCTACACCTTC. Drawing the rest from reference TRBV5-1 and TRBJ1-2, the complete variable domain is KAGVTQTPRYLIKTRGQQVTLSCSPISGHRSVSWYQQTPGQGLQFLFEYFSETQRNKGNFPGRFSGRQFSNSRSEMNVSTLELGDSALYLCASSPGWDRGTYGYTFGSGTRLTVV.